Sequencing of this TCR beta chain was carried out in a study of shared clonotypes between healthy human individuals. Assay: immunoSEQ multiplex PCR; the TCRdb copy retains only in-frame clones and omits some. The sample lists around 2.5 million clones, roughly 93% occurring once. In regard to this clone: Antigen: not known.

Germline CDR1 MDHEN, CDR2 SYDVKM. This CDR3 spans 16 amino acids. Trimming stripped 3 bases from V and 0 bases from J, with 14 bases between. Whole-study results and caveats: Large sequencing depth failed to make sorted-subset sequencing complete, rarefaction showed.

Source material: naive CD4+ T cells from PBMCs. The subset here: CD45RA+ positively selected. The rearrangement links TRBV28 to TRBJ2-5; D possibly corresponds to TRBD2 (5 bases). This receptor was obtained from a young man in good health. Some clones in this sample may be carry-over from other donors' samples. CDR3 sequence: CASSFGLAQNQETQYF. As DNA, the CDR3 is TGTGCCAGCAGTTTCGGTCTAGCACAGAACCAAGAGACCCAGTACTTC.